This T cell receptor beta chain was sequenced in a study of cytomegalovirus exposure and HLA in healthy donors. Vbeta (60) and Jbeta (13) primers were used in the PCR. Some clones are missing from TCRdb's copy, which holds only in-frame ones; the method was immunoSEQ multiplex PCR. The table shows about 140,000 clones, with about 75% occurring only once. Worth noting for this clone: What it recognizes is unknown.

The CDR3 is 14 amino acids. Germline V gives CDR1 KGHSH, CDR2 LQKENI. V lost 2 bases, J lost 3 bases, and 10 bases lay in between. Study-wide points: Presence/absence results assume similar sequencing depth per donor, which may not hold. An analysis done earlier found most TCR beta V segments productive about 87% or about 30% of the time.

Sequencing was done on a sample of PBMCs. This TCR was sampled from a woman aged 30 to 39 in good health and CMV-seronegative. The V call is TRBV18, the J call TRBJ1-1, with D perhaps TRBD1 (5 bases). The chain's CDR3 is CASSPGRADTEAFF. CDR3 bases: TGTGCCAGCTCACCAGGCAGGGCGGACACTGAAGCTTTCTTT.